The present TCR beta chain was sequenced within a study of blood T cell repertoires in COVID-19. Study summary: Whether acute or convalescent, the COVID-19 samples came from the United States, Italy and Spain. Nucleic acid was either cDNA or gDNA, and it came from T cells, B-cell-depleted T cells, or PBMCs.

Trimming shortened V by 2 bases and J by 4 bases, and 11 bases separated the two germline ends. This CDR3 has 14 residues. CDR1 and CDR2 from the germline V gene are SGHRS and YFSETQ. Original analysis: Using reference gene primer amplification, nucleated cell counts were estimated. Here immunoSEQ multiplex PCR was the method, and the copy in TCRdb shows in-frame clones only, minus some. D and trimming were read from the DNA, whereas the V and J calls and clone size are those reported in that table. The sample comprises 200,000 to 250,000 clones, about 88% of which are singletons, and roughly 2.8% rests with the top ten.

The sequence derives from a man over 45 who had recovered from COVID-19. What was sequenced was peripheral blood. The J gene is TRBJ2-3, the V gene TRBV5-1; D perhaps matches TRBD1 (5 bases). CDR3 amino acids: CASSFQGQADTQYF. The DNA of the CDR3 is TGCGCCAGCAGCTTTCAGGGTCAGGCAGATACGCAGTATTTT.